This T cell receptor (beta chain) was found in a study of T cell responses to AZD1222 COVID-19 vaccine. Study-level results: Along spike, vaccine-associated CD4 TCRs were found throughout, with dominance at 160-218 and 743-854.

Note on this clone: Antigen specificity is unknown.

TCRdb's table, derived via immunoSEQ multiplex PCR, lists solely in-frame clones and lacks some. The table has 150,000 or so clones, 88% seen once. Germline CDR1 is MDHEN and CDR2 is SYDVKM. V was shortened by 1 base and J by 8 bases, with 14 bases between the two germline ends. The CDR3 loop spans 15 amino acids. The origin of this receptor is an adult in good health. J is TRBJ2-2 and V is TRBV28, with a tentative D call TRBD1 (5 bases). Specimen: peripheral blood, collected on day 0 of MenACWY control vaccination. Here the CDR3 DNA reads TGTGCCAGCAGTTTATTAGGCAGGGAAGGTGGGGAGCTGTTTTTT. Protein sequence: CASSLLGREGGELFF.